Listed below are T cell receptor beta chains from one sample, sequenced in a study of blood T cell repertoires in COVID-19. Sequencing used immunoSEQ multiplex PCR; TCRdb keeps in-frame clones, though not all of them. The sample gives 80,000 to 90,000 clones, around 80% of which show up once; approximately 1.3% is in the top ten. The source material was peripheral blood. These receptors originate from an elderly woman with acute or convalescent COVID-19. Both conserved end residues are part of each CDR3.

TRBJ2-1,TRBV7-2,CASSLELAGTQNEQFF
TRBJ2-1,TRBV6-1,CASSESSGSRNEQFF
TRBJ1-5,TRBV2,CASSRQSQPQHF
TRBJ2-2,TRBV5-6,CATPVASGSSGELFF
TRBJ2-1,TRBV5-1,CASSPSLEYNEQFF
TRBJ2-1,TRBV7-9,CASSEREYNEQFF
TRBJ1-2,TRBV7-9,CASSPKGTDRVGYGYTF
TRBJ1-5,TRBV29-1,CSVTDSRNQPQHF
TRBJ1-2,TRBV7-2,CASSLGQGMWGAGYTF
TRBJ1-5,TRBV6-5,CASRDREDQPQHF
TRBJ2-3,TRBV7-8,CASSRGQGATDTQYF
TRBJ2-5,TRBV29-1,CSVTASSGRETQYF
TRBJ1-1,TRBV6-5,CASRYASGTEAFF
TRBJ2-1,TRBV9,CASSEGVGGYRLNDNEQFF
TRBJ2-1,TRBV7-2,CASSSPSGGSYNEQFF
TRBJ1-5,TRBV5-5,CASSLERQGSQPQHF
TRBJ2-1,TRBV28,CASSPLAGGGLDNEQFF
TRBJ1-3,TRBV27,CASSPSPDSPGNTIYF
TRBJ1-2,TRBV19,CASSIPNSGYGYTF
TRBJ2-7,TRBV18,CASSLQGNSYEQYF
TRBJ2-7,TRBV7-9,CASSRSSGAYEQYF
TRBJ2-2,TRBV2,CASRGTRWGTGELFF
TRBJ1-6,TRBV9,CASSVVGSGGSPLHF
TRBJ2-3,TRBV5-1,CASRQAGGTTDTQYF
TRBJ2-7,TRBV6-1,CASSDGNEQYF
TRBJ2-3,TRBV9,CASSVRGGATDTQYF
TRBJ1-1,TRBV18,CASSPGGGEAFF
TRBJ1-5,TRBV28,CASSSPPGQGNQPQHF
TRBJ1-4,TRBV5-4,CASSGGGSNEKLFF
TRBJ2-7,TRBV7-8,CASSLVGRDYEQYF
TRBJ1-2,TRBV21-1,CASSKETRAYGYTF
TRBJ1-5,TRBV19,CASSIHPGVNQPQHF
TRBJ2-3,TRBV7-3,CASSLGIGGGIDTQYF
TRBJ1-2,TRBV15,CATSRDRGLANYGYTF
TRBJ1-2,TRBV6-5,CASSPAPEGGYTF
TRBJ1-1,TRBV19,CASSLLAGTGVNTEAFF
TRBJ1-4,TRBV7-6,CASSPDGFSTNEKLFF